This T cell receptor (beta chain) was obtained from a study of beta chain features in type 1 diabetes. The CDR3 contains 14 residues. V trimming: 4 bases; J trimming: 3 bases; junction bases outside the gene matches: 6. Germline CDR1 reads KGHSH; CDR2 reads LQKENI. Of note for this clone: The antigen remains undetermined.

General study results and limits: Among all four CD4+ subsets, Type 1 diabetes patients had TCRB CDR3s that were moderately but significantly shorter. The study left unresolved whether HLA type influences TCRB rearrangement.

Every bit of the isolated RNA underwent reverse transcription, so sequencing read expressed TCRB transcripts. Produced via immunoSEQ multiplex PCR; TCRdb's table is partial and in-frame only. Counted here are about 23,000 clones, more than 45% occurring once; the ten biggest clones make up about 0.37%. V is TRBV18 and J is TRBJ2-7; TRBD1 matches at 7 bases. The receptor's source is a man aged 18 to 29 with type 1 diabetes. Sequenced sample: stem cell memory CD4+ T cells from blood. The CDR3 nucleotides are TGTGCCAGCTCACGCCGGGACAGCTACTACGAGCAGTACTTC. Its translation: CASSRRDSYYEQYF.